This TCR beta chain originates from a study of blood T cells in healthy people across ages. Turning to the study itself: About one barcoded beta molecule was captured per two T cells (by template switching).

Germline CDR1 reads MNHEY; CDR2 reads SVGEGT. The CDR3 has 8 residues if both end residues are counted. The sample, approximately 11 milliliters of peripheral blood, was drawn from each donor. For the second PCR, which ran for 7 to 11 cycles, a sample-barcoded 5' primer and a J-beta primer mix were used. One entry per CDR3 protein, called by TCRdb with MiXCR from the 5' RACE reads. The sample records 1.5 million to 2 million distinct CDR3 sequences, 30% to 40% being singletons. In the case of this clonotype: No conserved phenylalanine or tryptophan is present at the end of the CDR3, so a read error is the likely explanation. Because the CDR3's place on the DNA is in doubt, the DNA is left out and the CDR3 is given as listed by TCRdb.

Material: blood. The chain combines TRBV6-2 or TRBV6-3 with TRBJ2-6. The receptor was derived from a human donor in good health. The CDR3 region is CASSYSTS.